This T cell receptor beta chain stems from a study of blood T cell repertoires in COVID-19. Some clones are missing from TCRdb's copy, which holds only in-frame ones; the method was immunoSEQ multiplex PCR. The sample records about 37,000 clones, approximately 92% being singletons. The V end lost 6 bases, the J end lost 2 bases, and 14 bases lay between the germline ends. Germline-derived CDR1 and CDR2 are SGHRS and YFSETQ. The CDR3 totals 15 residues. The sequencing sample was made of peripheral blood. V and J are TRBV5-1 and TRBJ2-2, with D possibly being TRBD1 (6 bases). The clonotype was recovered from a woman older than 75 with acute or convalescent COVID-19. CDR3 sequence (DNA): TGCGCCAGCAATCAGGACAGATTAAACACCGGGGAGCTGTTTTTT. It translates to CASNQDRLNTGELFF.